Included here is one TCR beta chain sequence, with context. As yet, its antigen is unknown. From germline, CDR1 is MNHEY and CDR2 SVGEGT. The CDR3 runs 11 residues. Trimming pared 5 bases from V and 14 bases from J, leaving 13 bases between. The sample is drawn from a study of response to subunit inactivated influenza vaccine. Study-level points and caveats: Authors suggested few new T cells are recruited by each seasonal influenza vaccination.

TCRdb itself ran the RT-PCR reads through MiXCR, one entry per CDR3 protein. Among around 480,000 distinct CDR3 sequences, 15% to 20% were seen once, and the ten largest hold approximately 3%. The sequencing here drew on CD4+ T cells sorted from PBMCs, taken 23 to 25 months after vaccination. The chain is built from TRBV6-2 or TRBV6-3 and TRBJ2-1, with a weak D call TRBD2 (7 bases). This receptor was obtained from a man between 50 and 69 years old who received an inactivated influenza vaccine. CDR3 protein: CASSPGGTKFF. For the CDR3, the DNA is TGTGCCAGCAGTCCCGGGGGGACAAAGTTCTTC.